One sample yielded the 14 T cell receptor beta chains listed below, sequenced in a study of beta chain features in type 1 diabetes. TCRB transcripts that were expressed got sequenced, as all of the isolated RNA had been reverse transcribed. Using immunoSEQ multiplex PCR, the repertoire was profiled, and TCRdb retains in-frame clones only, with some absent. The sample lists roughly 400,000 clones, around 13% occurring once. Sequenced sample: naive CD4+ T cells from blood. The receptors here all came from a man aged 25 to 40 in good health.

V and J are TRBV14 and TRBJ1-4; D is unresolved. Trimming removed 3 bases from V and 7 bases from J, with 15 bases in between. Germline V gives CDR1 SGHDN, CDR2 FVKESK. The CDR3 is 15 amino acids. The CDR3 loop reads CASSHEVQAGEKLFF. In nucleotides, the CDR3 is TGTGCCAGCAGCCACGAAGTCCAGGCGGGTGAAAAACTGTTTTTT.

The genes are TRBV27 and TRBJ1-2; no reliable D call. The CDR3 sequence is 15 residues long. Between the trimmed V and J ends, which lost 2 bases and 4 bases, there was a span of 14 bases. Germline-derived CDR1 and CDR2 are MNHEY and SMNVEV (reference sequence). CDR3 DNA sequence: TGTGCCAGCAGTTTAATGGGCAGCGGAAGCTATGGCTACACCTTC. Residues: CASSLMGSGSYGYTF.

This clone came up many times. The chain is built from TRBV4-3 and TRBJ2-1; TRBD2 matches 8 bases. This CDR3 spans 17 amino acids. Losses at the gene ends were 0 bases for V and 8 bases for J; bases not matched to a gene: 12. CDR1 and CDR2 (germline): LGHNA, YSLEER. The CDR3 reads CASSQDPHGGTRDEQFF. The CDR3 bases are TGCGCCAGCAGCCAAGATCCCCACGGGGGGACTAGAGATGAGCAGTTCTTC.

This clone was seen a handful of times. The rearrangement joins TRBV14 to TRBJ2-3; D unresolved. The CDR3 has 15 residues. The ends were cut back, 3 bases at V and 6 bases at J, with 16 bases in the middle. Germline loops: CDR1 SGHDN, CDR2 FVKESK. CDR3 sequence: CASSQGSWGVDTQYF. The CDR3, as DNA: TGTGCCAGCAGCCAGGGTTCTTGGGGTGTGGATACGCAGTATTTT.

This clone occurred a few times. This sequence joins TRBV11-1 and TRBJ2-1, with 7 bases that match TRBD2. Unmatched junction bases numbered 7, after V lost 5 bases and J lost 3 bases. The CDR3 runs to 15 residues. Germline V lookup: CDR1 SGHAT, CDR2 FQDESV (reference sequence). The CDR3 region has the DNA TGTGCCAGCAGCCGAAGGACTAGGAACTACAATGAGCAGTTCTTC. This encodes CASSRRTRNYNEQFF.

V usage is TRBV9 and J usage is TRBJ2-1; 12 nucleotides align to TRBD2. CDR1 and CDR2 (germline): SGDLS, YYNGEE. The V segment lost 1 base and the J segment 4 bases; nucleotides outside the gene matches: 3. The CDR3 totals 16 residues. Written as DNA, the CDR3 is TGTGCCAGCAGCGTAAAGACTAGCGGGAGATACAATGAGCAGTTCTTC. Its protein is CASSVKTSGRYNEQFF.

A few counts support this clone. The chain uses TRBV2 and TRBJ1-2; D not resolved. Deletions cut 2 bases from V and 8 bases from J, with 9 bases between. The CDR3 consists of 12 residues. Germline CDR1 is SNHLY and CDR2 is FYNNEI. The CDR3 sequence: CASSEYTGGYTF. Here the CDR3 DNA reads TGTGCCAGCAGTGAATATACGGGGGGCTACACCTTC.

The gene calls are TRBV9 and TRBJ2-1, with 7 bases identical to TRBD1. Per germline, CDR1 SGDLS and CDR2 YYNGEE. This CDR3 has 16 amino acids. Unmatched junction bases numbered 9, after V lost 4 bases and J lost 2 bases. The CDR3 DNA reads TGTGCCAGCAGCCTATCAGGGGGTCTAACCTACAATGAGCAGTTCTTC. Amino acid sequence: CASSLSGGLTYNEQFF.

A few counts support this clone. The rearrangement uses TRBV18 and TRBJ1-5, with D possibly matching TRBD1 (6 bases). This CDR3 spans 15 amino acids. Looked up from germline, CDR1 is KGHSH and CDR2 is LQKENI. Trimming stripped 3 bases from V and 0 bases from J, with 9 bases between. The CDR3 DNA is TGTGCCAGCTCACCCGGACAGATTAGCAATCAGCCCCAGCATTTT. Its protein is CASSPGQISNQPQHF.

This clone was seen a few times. V gene TRBV5-1 combines with J gene TRBJ2-3; 8 nucleotides match TRBD2. This CDR3 comprises 14 residues. Trimming removed 0 bases from V and 6 bases from J; junction bases left unmatched: 3. CDR1 is SGHRS, CDR2 YFSETQ, per germline. The CDR3 bases are TGCGCCAGCAGCTTGGATAGCGGGGCCGATACGCAGTATTTT. This gives the protein CASSLDSGADTQYF.

The rearrangement links TRBV14 to TRBJ2-3; 11 nucleotides line up with TRBD2. V lost 4 bases, J lost 6 bases, and 9 bases stayed unmatched. From germline, CDR1 is SGHDN and CDR2 FVKESK. The CDR3 totals 16 residues. The CDR3 region has the DNA TGTGCCAGCAGCCCCCTCCTAGCGGGGGGCGGTGATACGCAGTATTTT. It translates to CASSPLLAGGGDTQYF.

The table lists this clone with a few counts. The genes are TRBV5-4 and TRBJ1-1, with a possible D match to TRBD1 (5 bases). This CDR3 contains 15 residues. The V end was cut by 4 bases, the J end by 2 bases, with 15 bases between. Germline CDR1 SGHNT, CDR2 YYREEE (reference sequence). The CDR3 coding sequence is TGTGCCAGCAGCCGTCAGATGGGGCAAAACACTGAAGCTTTCTTT. This sequence encodes CASSRQMGQNTEAFF.

This clone was seen a few times. The chain carries TRBV20-1 and TRBJ1-2, with D possibly being TRBD1 (5 bases). This CDR3 has 11 residues. Trimming stripped 0 bases from V and 7 bases from J, with 6 bases between. Germline lookup yields CDR1 DFQATT and CDR2 SNEGSKA (reference sequence). In DNA form, the CDR3 reads TGCAGTGCTAGAGAGGGGGGTGGCTACACCTTC. It specifies CSAREGGGYTF.

The V gene is TRBV4-1, the J gene TRBJ1-2, with TRBD1 as a possible D gene (6 bases). The germline CDR1 and CDR2 sequences are MGHRA and YSYEKL. CDR3 length equals 17 residues. V shed 3 bases and J shed 9 bases, with 26 bases lying between them. CDR3 sequence: CASSHPGHRERVESYTF. The CDR3 DNA reads TGCGCCAGCAGCCATCCTGGGCACAGGGAGAGAGTAGAGAGCTACACCTTC.